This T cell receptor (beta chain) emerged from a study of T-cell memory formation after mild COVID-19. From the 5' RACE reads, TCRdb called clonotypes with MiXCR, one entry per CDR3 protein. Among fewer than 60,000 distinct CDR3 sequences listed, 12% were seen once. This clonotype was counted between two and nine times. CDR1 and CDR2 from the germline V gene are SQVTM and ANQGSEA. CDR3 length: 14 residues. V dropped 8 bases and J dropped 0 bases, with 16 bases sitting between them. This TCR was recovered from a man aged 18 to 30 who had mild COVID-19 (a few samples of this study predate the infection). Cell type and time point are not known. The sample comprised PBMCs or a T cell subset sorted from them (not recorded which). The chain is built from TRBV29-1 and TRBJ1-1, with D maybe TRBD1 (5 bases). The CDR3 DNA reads TGCAGCACTCGAAGGGGATTAATGAACACTGAAGCTTTCTTT. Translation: CSTRRGLMNTEAFF.